This TCR beta chain appears in the sequencing data of a study of molecular identifiers for immune sequencing clone quantification. The overall study: Five aliquots were made in replicates from the RNA of about 20,000 or 100,000 naive CD8 cells, and four were sequenced.

Sorting captured naive CD8 T cells as CD8+CD4-CCR7+CD45RA+. Study-wide results and caveats: One cell's worth of spiked Jurkat TCR RNA was reportedly detectable among approximately 980,000 naive cells.

TCR libraries were built in bulk with a published protocol and specific TCR primers. TCRdb re-called the PCR reads through MiXCR, storing one row per CDR3 protein. The sample holds some 320,000 distinct CDR3 sequences, over 20% seen once. The table lists this clonotype with many counts. Its specificity is not known. This clonotype originated in a human donor in good health. Some libraries in this study had Jurkat cell RNA spiked in. The specimen was naive CD8+ T cells from blood, with Jurkat cell RNA spiked in. Described subset: FACS-sorted CD8+CD4-CCR7+CD45RA+ naive T cells.

CDR3 sequence: CASSLQNGDTQYF. The CDR3, as DNA: TGTGCCAGCAGTTTACAAAATGGGGATACGCAGTATTTT. This chain uses TRBV12-3 or TRBV12-4 with TRBJ2-3; D is undetermined. Deletions cut 2 bases from V and 6 bases from J, with 9 bases between. This CDR3 has 13 residues.